This note documents a single T cell receptor beta chain sequence. This sample stems from a study of blood T cell repertoires in COVID-19. The overall study: PBMCs, B-cell-depleted T cells, or T cells were the source of the cDNA or gDNA that made up the material.

Allocation to cohorts depended on clinical history reported by the participants. Losses at the gene ends were 1 base for V and 0 bases for J; bases not matched to a gene: 9. The CDR3 is made up of 20 amino acids. The germline V gene has CDR1 LNHNV and CDR2 YYDKDF (reference sequence). Here immunoSEQ multiplex PCR was the method, and the copy in TCRdb shows in-frame clones only, minus some. The profile shows about 350,000 clones, about 90% of them singletons. The receptor was derived from a woman aged 25 to 45 who had been exposed to COVID-19. The rearrangement joins TRBV15 to TRBJ2-3; 14 bases match TRBD2. What was sequenced was PBMCs or T cells enriched from blood (not recorded which). In DNA form, the CDR3 reads TGTGCCACCAGCAGAGCCAGGGGGACTAGCGGGAGTAAGAGCACAGATACGCAGTATTTT. Encoded protein: CATSRARGTSGSKSTDTQYF. The full variable domain, in which reference TRBV15 and TRBJ2-3 provide the parts outside the CDR3, is DAMVIQNPRYQVTQFGKPVTLSCSQTLNHNVMYWYQQKSSQAPKLLFHYYDKDFNNEADTPDNFQSRRPNTSFCFLDIRSPGLGDTAMYLCATSRARGTSGSKSTDTQYFGPGTRLTVL.